The rows below give T cell receptor beta chains drawn from one sample of a study of blood T cell repertoires in COVID-19. The repertoire was sequenced with immunoSEQ multiplex PCR; TCRdb's copy has only in-frame clones and lacks some. The sample has some 180,000 clones, less than 80% seen once. What was sequenced was peripheral blood. Source of these receptors: a man over 45 who had recovered from COVID-19. The CDR3 runs from the conserved cysteine through the conserved F or W. A D gene is named only where the DNA matches it firmly.

v_gene	len	d_gene	j_gene	CDR3nt	CDR3aa
TRBV7-9	12	TRBD1	TRBJ2-1	TGTGCCAGCAGCGCCCGGACAGGTGAGCAGTTCTTC	CASSARTGEQFF
TRBV6-5	13	TRBD1	TRBJ1-2	TGTGCCAGCAGACCTACAGGGGGCGCAGGCTACACCTTC	CASRPTGGAGYTF
TRBV19	17	TRBD1	TRBJ2-6	TGTGCCAGCCACACCGGGACAGGGTTCTCTGGGGCCAACGTCCTGACTTTC	CASHTGTGFSGANVLTF
TRBV7-8	14	-	TRBJ1-6	TGTGCCAGCAGCTTAGCGCTCGGGAATTCACCCCTCCACTTT	CASSLALGNSPLHF
TRBV4-2	16	TRBD2	TRBJ2-3	TGTGCCAGCAGCCAAGGGTCTAGCGGGAGTTACGATACGCAGTATTTT	CASSQGSSGSYDTQYF
TRBV7-9	12	TRBD1	TRBJ2-7	TGTGCCAGCAGCTTAGGGGACAGCTACAAGTACTTC	CASSLGDSYKYF
TRBV6-2/TRBV6-3	16	TRBD1	TRBJ2-3	TGTGCCAGCAGTTACGGGACAGGGGTCGACACAGATACGCAGTATTTT	CASSYGTGVDTDTQYF
TRBV5-1	16	TRBD2	TRBJ2-7	TGCGCCAGCAGCTTGGTCTCACTAGCGGGAGCGGACGAGCAGTACTTC	CASSLVSLAGADEQYF
TRBV9	16	-	TRBJ2-5	TGTGCCAGCAGCGTAGGGGGGGTACGGCGACAAGAGACCCAGTACTTC	CASSVGGVRRQETQYF
TRBV28	15	-	TRBJ2-3	TGTGCCAGCAGGCGGAGGGTGTACTCCACAGATACGCAGTATTTT	CASRRRVYSTDTQYF
TRBV20-1	14	-	TRBJ1-1	TGCAGTGCTAGTTCCGGGGGGATGAACACTGAAGCTTTCTTT	CSASSGGMNTEAFF
TRBV25-1	16	TRBD2	TRBJ2-7	TGTGCCAGCAGTGAATCAGGAGGACTAGCGTCCTACGAGCAGTACTTC	CASSESGGLASYEQYF